This T cell receptor beta chain was identified in a study of cytomegalovirus exposure and HLA in healthy donors. Whole-study findings and limits: Immune exposure data for these donors was limited to CMV serostatus.

60 Vbeta and 13 Jbeta primers were used in PCR. TCRdb's table, derived via immunoSEQ multiplex PCR, lists solely in-frame clones and lacks some. The table includes over 150,000 clones, approximately 72% detected once. Notes on this clone: Its target is not known.

The sequencing sample was made of PBMCs. The TCR sequence derives from a man between 18 and 35 years old in good health and CMV-seronegative.

The CDR3 is CASSELERSEQFF. The CDR3 DNA follows: TGTGCCAGCAGTGAACTAGAGAGGAGTGAGCAGTTCTTC. The chain links TRBV6-4 to TRBJ2-1; D possibly corresponds to TRBD2 (5 bases). The CDR3 loop spans 13 amino acids. Germline V CDR1 and CDR2: MRHNA, SNTAGT. Trimming removed 3 bases from V and 9 bases from J, with 12 bases in between.